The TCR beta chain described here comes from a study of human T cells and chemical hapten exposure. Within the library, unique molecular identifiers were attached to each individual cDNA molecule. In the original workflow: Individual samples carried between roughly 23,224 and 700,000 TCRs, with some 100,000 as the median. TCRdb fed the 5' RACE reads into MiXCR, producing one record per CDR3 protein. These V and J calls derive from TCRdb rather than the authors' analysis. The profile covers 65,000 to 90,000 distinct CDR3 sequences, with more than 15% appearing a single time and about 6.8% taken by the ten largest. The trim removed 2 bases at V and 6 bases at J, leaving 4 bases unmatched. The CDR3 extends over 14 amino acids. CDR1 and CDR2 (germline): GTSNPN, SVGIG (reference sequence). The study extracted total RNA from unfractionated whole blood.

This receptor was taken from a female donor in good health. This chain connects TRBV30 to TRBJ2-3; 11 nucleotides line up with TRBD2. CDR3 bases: TGTGCCTGGAGTCCGGGACTAGCGGTTGATACGCAGTATTTT. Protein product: CAWSPGLAVDTQYF. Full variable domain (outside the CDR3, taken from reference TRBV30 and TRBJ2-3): SQTIHQWPATLVQPVGSPLSLECTVEGTSNPNLYWYRQAAGRGLQLLFYSVGIGQISSEVPQNLSASRPQDRQFILSSKKLLLSDSGFYLCAWSPGLAVDTQYFGPGTRLTVL.